The sequence of this T cell receptor beta chain was determined in a study of TIL therapy for anti-PD-1-resistant metastatic lung cancer. The libraries were made with immunoSEQ v3. Sequencing depth was approximately 2 million read pairs for survey level, roughly 5-6.5 million for deep. The method was immunoSEQ multiplex PCR; TCRdb's version includes in-frame clones alone and lacks a portion of them. The data hold about 60,000 clones, with roughly 91% observed a single time. Trimming took off 2 bases at V and 0 bases at J, with 7 bases between the two ends. The CDR3 loop spans 14 amino acids. Germline CDR1 is MNHNS and CDR2 is SASEGT. A remark on this clone: Antigen unknown.

Whole-study results and caveats: Infused TIL clonotypes partially replaced the baseline blood repertoire, then decayed over months. The cohort had more treatment-naive, never-smoker and oncogene-addicted patients than typical.

The sample's time point: pre-treatment sample, taken before nivolumab and TIL therapy. Adults with stage 4 NSCLC were enrolled in a phase I trial. The sample here was blood, taken at baseline. The J gene is TRBJ1-1, the V gene TRBV6-1, with D unclear. The sequence was collected from a person between 25 and 79 years old with non-small cell lung cancer. The CDR3 coding sequence is TGTGCCAGCAGTGAAAACAGCCTGAACACTGAAGCTTTCTTT. Its protein product is CASSENSLNTEAFF.